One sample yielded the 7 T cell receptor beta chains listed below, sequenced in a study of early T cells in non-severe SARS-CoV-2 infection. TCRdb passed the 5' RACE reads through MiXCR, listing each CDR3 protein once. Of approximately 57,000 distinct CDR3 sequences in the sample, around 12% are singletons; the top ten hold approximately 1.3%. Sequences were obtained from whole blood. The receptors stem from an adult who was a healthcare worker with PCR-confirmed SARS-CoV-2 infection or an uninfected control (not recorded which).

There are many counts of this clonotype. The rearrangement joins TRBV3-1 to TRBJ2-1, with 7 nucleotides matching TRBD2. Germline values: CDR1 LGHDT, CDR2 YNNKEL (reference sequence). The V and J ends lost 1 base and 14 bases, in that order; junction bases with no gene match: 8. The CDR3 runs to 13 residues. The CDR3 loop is CASSQVWSGEEFF. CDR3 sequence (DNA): TGTGCCAGCAGCCAAGTCTGGAGCGGGGAGGAGTTCTTC.

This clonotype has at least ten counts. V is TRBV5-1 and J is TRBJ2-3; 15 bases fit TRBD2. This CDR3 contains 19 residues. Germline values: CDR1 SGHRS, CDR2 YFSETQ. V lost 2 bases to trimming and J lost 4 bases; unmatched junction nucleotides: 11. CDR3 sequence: CASSFNLRTSGGAADTQYF. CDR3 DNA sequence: TGCGCCAGCAGCTTCAACTTGCGGACTAGCGGGGGGGCAGCAGATACGCAGTATTTT.

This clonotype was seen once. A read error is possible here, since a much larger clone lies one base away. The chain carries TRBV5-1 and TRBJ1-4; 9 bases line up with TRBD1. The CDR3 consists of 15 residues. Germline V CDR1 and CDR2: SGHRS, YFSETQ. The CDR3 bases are TGCGCCAGCAGCGAACAGGGGGCGGCTAATAAAAAACTGTTTTTT. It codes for CASSEQGAANKKLFF.

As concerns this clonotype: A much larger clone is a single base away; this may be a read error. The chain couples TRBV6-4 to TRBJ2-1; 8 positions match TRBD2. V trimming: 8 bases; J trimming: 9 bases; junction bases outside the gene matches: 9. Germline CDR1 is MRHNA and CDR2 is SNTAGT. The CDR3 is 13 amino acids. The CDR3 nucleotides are TGTGCCAGCCGGGGGGGCGAGGTGGGTGAGCAGTTCTTC. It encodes CASRGGEVGEQFF.

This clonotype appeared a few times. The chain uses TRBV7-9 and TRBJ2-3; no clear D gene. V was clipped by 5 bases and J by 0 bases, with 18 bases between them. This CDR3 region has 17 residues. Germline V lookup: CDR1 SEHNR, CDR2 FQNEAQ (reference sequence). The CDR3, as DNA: TGTGCCAGCAGCCCTAGGGTGGACGACCCGAGCACAGATACGCAGTATTTT. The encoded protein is CASSPRVDDPSTDTQYF.

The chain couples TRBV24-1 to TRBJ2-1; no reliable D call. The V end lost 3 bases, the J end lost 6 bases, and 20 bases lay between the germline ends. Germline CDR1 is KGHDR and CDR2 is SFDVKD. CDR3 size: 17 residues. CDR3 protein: CATSDPAQGRVSNEQFF. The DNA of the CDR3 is TGTGCCACCAGTGATCCCGCGCAAGGCAGAGTGTCCAATGAGCAGTTCTTC.

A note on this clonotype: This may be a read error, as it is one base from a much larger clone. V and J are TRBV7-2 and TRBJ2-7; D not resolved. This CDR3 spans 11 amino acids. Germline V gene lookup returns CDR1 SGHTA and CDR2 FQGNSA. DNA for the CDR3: TGTGCCGGCAGCCCGGCCTACGAGCAGTACTTC. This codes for CAGSPAYEQYF.